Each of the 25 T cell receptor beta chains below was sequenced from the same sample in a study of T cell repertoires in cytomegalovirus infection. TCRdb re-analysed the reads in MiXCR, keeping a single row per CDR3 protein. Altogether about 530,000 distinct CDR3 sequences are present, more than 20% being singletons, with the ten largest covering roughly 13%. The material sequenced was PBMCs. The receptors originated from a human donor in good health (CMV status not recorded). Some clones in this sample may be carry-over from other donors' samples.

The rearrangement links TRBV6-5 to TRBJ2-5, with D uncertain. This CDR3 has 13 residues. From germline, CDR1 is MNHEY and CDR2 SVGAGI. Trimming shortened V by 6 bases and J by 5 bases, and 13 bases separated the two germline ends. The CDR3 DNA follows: TGTGCCAGCAGCCGGAGTCTCGGGGAGACCCAGTACTTC. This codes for CASSRSLGETQYF.

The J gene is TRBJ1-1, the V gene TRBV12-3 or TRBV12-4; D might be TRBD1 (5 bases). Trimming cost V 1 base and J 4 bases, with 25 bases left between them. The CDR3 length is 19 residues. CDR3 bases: TGTGCCAGCAGTTTAGGCCGTTCTTCCAGGGCGCGGGTGATCACTGAAGCTTTCTTT. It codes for CASSLGRSSRARVITEAFF.

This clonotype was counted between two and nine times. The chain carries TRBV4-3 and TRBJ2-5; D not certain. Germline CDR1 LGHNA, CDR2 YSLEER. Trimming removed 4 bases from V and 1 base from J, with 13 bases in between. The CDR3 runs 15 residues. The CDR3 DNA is TGCGCCAGCAGCCCGAACGGAGACTCCCAAGAGACCCAGTACTTC. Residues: CASSPNGDSQETQYF.

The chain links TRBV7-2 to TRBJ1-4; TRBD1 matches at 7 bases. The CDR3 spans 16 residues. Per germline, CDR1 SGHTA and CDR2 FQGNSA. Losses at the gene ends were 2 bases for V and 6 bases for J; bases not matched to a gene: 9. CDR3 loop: CASSLNGVRGDEKLFF. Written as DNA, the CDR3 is TGTGCCAGCAGCTTAAATGGGGTCAGGGGGGATGAAAAACTGTTTTTT. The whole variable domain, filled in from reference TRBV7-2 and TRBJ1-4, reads GAGVSQSPSNKVTEKGKDVELRCDPISGHTALYWYRQSLGQGLEFLIYFQGNSAPDKSGLPSDRFSAERTGGSVSTLTIQRTQQEDSAVYLCASSLNGVRGDEKLFFGSGTQLSVL.

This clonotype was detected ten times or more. The CDR3 DNA sequence: TGTGCCAGCAGCATTGACAGGGGCTCCTACAATGAGCAGTTCTTC. Its translation: CASSIDRGSYNEQFF. The chain carries TRBV7-2 and TRBJ2-1, with 8 bases lining up with TRBD1. V lost 5 bases and J lost 0; bases outside the gene matches: 3. From germline, CDR1 is SGHTA and CDR2 FQGNSA. CDR3 length: 15 residues. Drawing the rest from reference TRBV7-2 and TRBJ2-1, the complete variable domain is GAGVSQSPSNKVTEKGKDVELRCDPISGHTALYWYRQSLGQGLEFLIYFQGNSAPDKSGLPSDRFSAERTGGSVSTLTIQRTQQEDSAVYLCASSIDRGSYNEQFFGPGTRLTVL.

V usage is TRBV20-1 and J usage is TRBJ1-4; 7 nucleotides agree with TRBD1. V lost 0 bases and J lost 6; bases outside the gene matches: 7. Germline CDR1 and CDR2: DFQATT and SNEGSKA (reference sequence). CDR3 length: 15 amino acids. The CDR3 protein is CSARDLGQEYEKLFF. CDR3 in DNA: TGCAGTGCTAGAGATCTCGGACAGGAGTATGAAAAACTGTTTTTT.

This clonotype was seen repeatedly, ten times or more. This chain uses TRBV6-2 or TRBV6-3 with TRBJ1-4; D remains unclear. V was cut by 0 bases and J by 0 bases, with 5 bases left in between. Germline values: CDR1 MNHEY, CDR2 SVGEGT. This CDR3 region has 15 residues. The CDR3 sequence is CASSYSGATNEKLFF. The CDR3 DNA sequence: TGTGCCAGCAGTTACTCGGGCGCAACTAATGAAAAACTGTTTTTT.

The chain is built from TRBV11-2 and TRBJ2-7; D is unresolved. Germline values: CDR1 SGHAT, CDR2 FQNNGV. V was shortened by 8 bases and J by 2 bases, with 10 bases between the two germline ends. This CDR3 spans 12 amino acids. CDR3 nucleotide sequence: TGTGCCAGCGGCACCTCAACCTACGAGCAGTACGTC. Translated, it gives CASGTSTYEQYV.

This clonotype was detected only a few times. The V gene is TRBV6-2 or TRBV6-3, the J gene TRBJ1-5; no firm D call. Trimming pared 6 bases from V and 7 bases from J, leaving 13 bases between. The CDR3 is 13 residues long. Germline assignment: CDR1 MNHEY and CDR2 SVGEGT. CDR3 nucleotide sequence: TGTGCCAGCAGCCTCTCGTATGGACAGCCCCAGCATTTT. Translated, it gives CASSLSYGQPQHF.

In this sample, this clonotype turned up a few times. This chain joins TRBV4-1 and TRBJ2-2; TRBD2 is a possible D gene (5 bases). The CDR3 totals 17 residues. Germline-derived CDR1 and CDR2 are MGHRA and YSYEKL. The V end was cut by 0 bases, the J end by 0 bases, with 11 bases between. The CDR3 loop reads CASSQEGAEANTGELFF. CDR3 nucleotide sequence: TGCGCCAGCAGCCAAGAAGGAGCGGAGGCGAACACCGGGGAGCTGTTTTTT.

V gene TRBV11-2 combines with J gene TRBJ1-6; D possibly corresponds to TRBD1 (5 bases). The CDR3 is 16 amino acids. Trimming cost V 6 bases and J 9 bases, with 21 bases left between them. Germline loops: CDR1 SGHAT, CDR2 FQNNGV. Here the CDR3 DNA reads TGTGCCAGCAGGGAACCCGGGAAGAAAAGGGGTTCACCCCTCCACTTT. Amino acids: CASREPGKKRGSPLHF.

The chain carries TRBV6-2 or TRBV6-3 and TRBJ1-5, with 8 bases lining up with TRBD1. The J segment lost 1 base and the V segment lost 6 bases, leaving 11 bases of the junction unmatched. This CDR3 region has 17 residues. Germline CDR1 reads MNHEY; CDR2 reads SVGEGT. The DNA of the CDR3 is TGTGCCAGCAGCCGCCGACAGGGGCTAGAGAGCAATCAGCCCCAGCATTTT. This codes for CASSRRQGLESNQPQHF.

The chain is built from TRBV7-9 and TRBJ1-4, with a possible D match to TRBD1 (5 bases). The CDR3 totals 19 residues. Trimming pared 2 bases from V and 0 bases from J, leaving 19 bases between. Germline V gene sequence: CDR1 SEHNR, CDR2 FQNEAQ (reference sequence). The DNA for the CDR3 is TGTGCCAGCAGCTTAAACTCACCGAGGGAGGGGACAACTAATGAAAAACTGTTTTTT. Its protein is CASSLNSPREGTTNEKLFF.

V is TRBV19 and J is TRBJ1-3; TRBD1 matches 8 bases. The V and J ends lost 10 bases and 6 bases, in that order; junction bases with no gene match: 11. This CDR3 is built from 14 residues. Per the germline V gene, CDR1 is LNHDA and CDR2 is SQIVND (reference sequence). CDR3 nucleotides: TGTGCCACAGATCCAGGGGGCAAAGAAAACACCATATATTTT. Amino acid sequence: CATDPGGKENTIYF.

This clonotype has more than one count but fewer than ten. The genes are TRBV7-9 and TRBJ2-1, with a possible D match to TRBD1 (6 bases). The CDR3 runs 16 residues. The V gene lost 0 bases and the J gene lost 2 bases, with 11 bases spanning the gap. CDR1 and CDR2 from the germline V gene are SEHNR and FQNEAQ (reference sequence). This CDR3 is CASSLALGQAYNEQFF. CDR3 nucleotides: TGTGCCAGCAGCTTAGCGCTGGGACAAGCCTACAATGAGCAGTTCTTC.

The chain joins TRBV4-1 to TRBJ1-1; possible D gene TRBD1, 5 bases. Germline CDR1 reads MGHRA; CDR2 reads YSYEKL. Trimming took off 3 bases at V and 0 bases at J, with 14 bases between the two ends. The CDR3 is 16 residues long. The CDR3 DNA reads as TGCGCCAGCAGCCAGACCAGACAGCTCATGAACACTGAAGCTTTCTTT. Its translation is CASSQTRQLMNTEAFF.

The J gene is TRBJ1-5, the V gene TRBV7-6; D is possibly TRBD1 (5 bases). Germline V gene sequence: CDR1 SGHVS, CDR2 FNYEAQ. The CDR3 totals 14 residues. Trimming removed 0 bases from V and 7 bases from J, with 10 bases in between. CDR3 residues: CASSLAGVGQPQHF. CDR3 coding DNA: TGTGCCAGCAGCTTAGCAGGGGTAGGGCAGCCCCAGCATTTT.

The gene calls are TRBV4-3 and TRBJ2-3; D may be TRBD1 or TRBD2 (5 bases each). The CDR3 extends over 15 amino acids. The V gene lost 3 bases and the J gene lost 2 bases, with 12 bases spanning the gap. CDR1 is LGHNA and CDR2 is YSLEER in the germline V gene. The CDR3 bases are TGCGCCAGCAGCCACCGGGACGGCCCCACAGATACGCAGTATTTT. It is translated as CASSHRDGPTDTQYF.

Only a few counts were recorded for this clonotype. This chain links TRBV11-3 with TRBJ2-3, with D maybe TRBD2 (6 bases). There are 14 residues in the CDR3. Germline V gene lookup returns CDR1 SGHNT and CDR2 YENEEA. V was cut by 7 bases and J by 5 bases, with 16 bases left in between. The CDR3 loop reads CASMGGRERDTQYF. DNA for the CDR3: TGTGCCAGCATGGGGGGACGGGAACGAGATACGCAGTATTTT. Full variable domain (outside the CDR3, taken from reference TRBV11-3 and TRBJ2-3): EAGVVQSPRYKIIEKKQPVAFWCNPISGHNTLYWYLQNLGQGPELLIRYENEEAVDDSQLPKDRFSAERLKGVDSTLKIQPAELGDSAVYLCASMGGRERDTQYFGPGTRLTVL.

CDR3 residues: CASSRTREINLYEQYV. CDR3 DNA sequence: TGTGCCAGCAGTCGTACCAGGGAAATAAATCTATACGAGCAGTACGTC. The chain carries TRBV6-5 and TRBJ2-7, with D possibly matching TRBD1 (5 bases). V gave up 5 bases and J gave up 4 bases, with 21 bases separating them. The length of the CDR3 is 16 residues. The V gene's germline CDR1 is MNHEY and CDR2 SVGAGI.

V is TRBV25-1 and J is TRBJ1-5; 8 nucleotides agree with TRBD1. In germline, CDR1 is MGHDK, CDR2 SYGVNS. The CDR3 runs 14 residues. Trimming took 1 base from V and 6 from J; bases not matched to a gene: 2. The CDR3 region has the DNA TGTGCCAGCAGTGAATTTGGACAGGGTCAGCCCCAGCATTTT. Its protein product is CASSEFGQGQPQHF.

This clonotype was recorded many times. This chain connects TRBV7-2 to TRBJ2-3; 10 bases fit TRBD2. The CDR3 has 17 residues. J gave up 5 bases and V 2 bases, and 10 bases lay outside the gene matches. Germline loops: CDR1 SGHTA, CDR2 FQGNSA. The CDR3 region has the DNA TGTGCCAGCAGCTTAAGGCCTGGAACTAGCGGGAAAGATACGCAGTATTTT. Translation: CASSLRPGTSGKDTQYF.

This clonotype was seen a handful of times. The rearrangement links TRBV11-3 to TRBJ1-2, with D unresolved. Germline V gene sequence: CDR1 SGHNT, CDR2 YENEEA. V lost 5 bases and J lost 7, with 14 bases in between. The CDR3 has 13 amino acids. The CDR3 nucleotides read TGTGCCAGCAGCCAAACCCGGAGGGCTGGCTACACCTTC. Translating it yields CASSQTRRAGYTF.

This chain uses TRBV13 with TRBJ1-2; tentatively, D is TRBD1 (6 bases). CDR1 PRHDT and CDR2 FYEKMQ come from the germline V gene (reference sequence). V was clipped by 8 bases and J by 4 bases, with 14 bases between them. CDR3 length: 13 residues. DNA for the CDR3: TGTGCCAGCGCAGGAAGGGGGATCTATGGCTACACCTTC. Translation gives CASAGRGIYGYTF. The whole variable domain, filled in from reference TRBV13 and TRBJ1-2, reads AAGVIQSPRHLIKEKRETATLKCYPIPRHDTVYWYQQGPGQDPQFLISFYEKMQSDKGSIPDRFSAQQFSDYHSELNMSSLELGDSALYFCASAGRGIYGYTFGSGTRLTVV.

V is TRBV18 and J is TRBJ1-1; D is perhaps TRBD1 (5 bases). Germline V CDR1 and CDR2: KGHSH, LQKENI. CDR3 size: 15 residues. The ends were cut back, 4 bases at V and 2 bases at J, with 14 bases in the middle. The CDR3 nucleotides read TGTGCCAGCTCACTCGCGTCGGGGCGCAACACTGAAGCTTTCTTT. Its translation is CASSLASGRNTEAFF.